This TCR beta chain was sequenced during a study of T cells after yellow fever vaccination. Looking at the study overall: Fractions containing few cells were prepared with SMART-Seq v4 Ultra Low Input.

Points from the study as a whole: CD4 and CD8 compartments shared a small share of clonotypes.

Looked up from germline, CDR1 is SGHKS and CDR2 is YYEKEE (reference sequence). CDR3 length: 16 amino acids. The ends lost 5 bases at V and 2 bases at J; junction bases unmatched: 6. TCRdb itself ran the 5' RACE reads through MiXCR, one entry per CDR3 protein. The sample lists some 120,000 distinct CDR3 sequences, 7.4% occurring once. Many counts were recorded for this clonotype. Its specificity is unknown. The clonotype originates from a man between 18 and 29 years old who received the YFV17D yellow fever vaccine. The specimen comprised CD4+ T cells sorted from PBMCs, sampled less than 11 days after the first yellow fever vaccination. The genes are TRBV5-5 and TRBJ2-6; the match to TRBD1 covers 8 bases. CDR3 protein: CASSFTGGPGANVLTF. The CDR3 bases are TGTGCCAGCAGTTTTACAGGGGGGCCTGGGGCCAACGTCCTGACTTTC.